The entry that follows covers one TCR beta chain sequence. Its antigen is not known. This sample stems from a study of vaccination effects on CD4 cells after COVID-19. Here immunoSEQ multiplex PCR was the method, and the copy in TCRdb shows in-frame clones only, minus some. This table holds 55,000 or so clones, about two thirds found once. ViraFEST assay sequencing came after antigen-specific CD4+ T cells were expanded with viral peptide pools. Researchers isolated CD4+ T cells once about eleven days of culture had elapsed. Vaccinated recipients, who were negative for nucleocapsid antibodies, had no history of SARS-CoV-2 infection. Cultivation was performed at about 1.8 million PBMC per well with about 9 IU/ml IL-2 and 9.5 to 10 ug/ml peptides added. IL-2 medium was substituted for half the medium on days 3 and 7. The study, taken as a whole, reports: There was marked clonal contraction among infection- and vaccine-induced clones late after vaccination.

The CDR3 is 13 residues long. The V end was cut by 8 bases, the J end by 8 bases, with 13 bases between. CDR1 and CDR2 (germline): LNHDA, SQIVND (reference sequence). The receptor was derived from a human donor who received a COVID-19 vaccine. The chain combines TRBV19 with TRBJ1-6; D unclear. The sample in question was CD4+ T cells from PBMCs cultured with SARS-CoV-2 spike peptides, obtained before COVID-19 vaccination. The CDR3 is CASGEVGYSPLHF. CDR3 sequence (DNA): TGTGCCAGTGGAGAGGTGGGGTATTCACCCCTCCACTTT.